These 18 T cell receptor beta chains share one sample of origin, sequenced in a study of OX40 agonist ivuxolimab in advanced cancers. The repertoire was sequenced with immunoSEQ multiplex PCR; TCRdb's copy has only in-frame clones and lacks some. The sample shows about 80,000 clones, around 89% of them seen only once. This sample comprised CD4+ or CD8+ T cells sorted from blood, obtained in a trial of the OX40 agonist ivuxolimab. The receptors derive from an adult with an advanced solid tumor such as melanoma, head and neck, liver or kidney cancer.

The CDR3 loop reads CASSDPGQGARDQPQHF. The DNA for the CDR3 is TGTGCCAGCAGTGATCCGGGACAGGGGGCTCGTGATCAGCCCCAGCATTTT. The chain has TRBV6-1 and TRBJ1-5; 12 bases match TRBD1. CDR1 MNHNS and CDR2 SASEGT come from the germline V gene. This CDR3 contains 17 residues. V shed 3 bases, J shed 5 bases, and the junction held 8 bases outside the gene matches.

CDR3 in amino acids: CASSSFHPRGAEQYF. The CDR3 region has the DNA TGTGCCAGCAGTTCGTTCCACCCCAGGGGGGCCGAGCAGTACTTC. The chain employs TRBV27 and TRBJ2-7; D may be TRBD1 (7 bases). The germline V and J ends were trimmed by 4 bases and 6 bases, with 19 bases remaining between them. This CDR3 contains 15 residues. From germline, CDR1 is MNHEY and CDR2 SMNVEV (reference sequence).

The rearrangement uses TRBV27 and TRBJ2-7, with D possibly TRBD2 on 7 matching bases. Germline V gene lookup returns CDR1 MNHEY and CDR2 SMNVEV (reference sequence). Trimming cost V 3 bases and J 5 bases, with 17 bases left between them. The CDR3 runs 15 residues. The CDR3 sequence: CASSFRGGAHHEQYF. DNA of the CDR3: TGTGCCAGCAGTTTTAGGGGGGGGGCCCACCACGAGCAGTACTTC.

Worth noting for this clone: Other DNA sequences within the sample encode an identical CDR3. The J gene is TRBJ2-7, the V gene TRBV7-2; D unresolved. V gave up 2 bases and J gave up 5 bases, with 4 bases separating them. CDR3 length: 11 residues. Germline CDR1 SGHTA, CDR2 FQGNSA. DNA for the CDR3: TGTGCCAGCAGCTTAAGGGACGAGCAGTACTTC. It translates to CASSLRDEQYF.

The CDR3 here is CASRRPGQGYEQYF. The CDR3 nucleotides are TGTGCCAGCAGACGACCGGGACAGGGCTACGAGCAGTACTTC. This chain uses TRBV5-5 with TRBJ2-7, with 9 nucleotides matching TRBD1. This CDR3 has 14 amino acids. The V gene's germline CDR1 is SGHKS and CDR2 YYEKEE (reference sequence). Trimming at V came to 5 bases and at J to 3 bases, leaving 6 bases not matched to a gene.

This chain joins TRBV5-4 and TRBJ2-4, with 8 nucleotides matching TRBD1. CDR1 is SGHNT and CDR2 is YYREEE in the germline V gene (reference sequence). After removal of 4 bases from V and 5 bases from J, the junction contained 2 bases not matched to a gene. The CDR3 is 13 amino acids. The CDR3 loop is CASSPDRENIQYF. The CDR3 DNA reads TGTGCCAGCAGCCCGGACAGGGAAAACATTCAGTACTTC.

This clone was recorded only once. V and J are TRBV28 and TRBJ2-2, with 7 bases fitting TRBD1. The V gene's germline CDR1 is MDHEN and CDR2 SYDVKM. The J segment lost 4 bases and the V segment lost 1 base, leaving 6 bases of the junction unmatched. The CDR3 length is 16 residues. The DNA of the CDR3 is TGTGCCAGCAGTTTATTGCAGGGGGTCTCCACCGGGGAGCTGTTTTTT. It codes for CASSLLQGVSTGELFF.

The CDR3 DNA reads as TGCAGCGTTGACTTACAGGGGGCGAACACTGAAGCTTTCTTT. Translated, it gives CSVDLQGANTEAFF. The J gene is TRBJ1-1, the V gene TRBV29-1; the match to TRBD1 covers 9 bases. V lost 3 bases and J lost 1; bases outside the gene matches: 3. Germline-derived CDR1 and CDR2 are SQVTM and ANQGSEA. The CDR3 covers 14 residues.

The rearrangement joins TRBV5-1 to TRBJ2-1; possible D gene TRBD2, 6 bases. This CDR3 is built from 16 residues. Germline-derived CDR1 and CDR2 are SGHRS and YFSETQ. The V gene lost 9 bases and the J gene lost 2 bases, with 21 bases spanning the gap. CDR3 amino acids: CATTSGGTRTYNEQFF. CDR3 coding DNA: TGCGCCACGACTAGTGGGGGAACACGAACCTACAATGAGCAGTTCTTC.

The J gene is TRBJ2-1, the V gene TRBV9; D is ambiguous. The CDR3 sequence is 12 residues long. Germline V gene sequence: CDR1 SGDLS, CDR2 YYNGEE. Trimming stripped 0 bases from V and 8 bases from J, with 6 bases between. In DNA, the CDR3 is TGTGCCAGCAGCGTAGTAGGCGATGAGCAGTTCTTC. It is translated as CASSVVGDEQFF.

This chain links TRBV5-1 with TRBJ1-2; 9 positions match TRBD1. With V trimmed by 3 bases and J by 4 bases, 10 bases remained unmatched. The CDR3 covers 16 residues. Germline V CDR1 and CDR2: SGHRS, YFSETQ. CDR3 DNA: TGCGCCAGCAGCTCCGGGACAGGGCAGCAGGTCTATGGCTACACCTTC. Translation: CASSSGTGQQVYGYTF.

The chain combines TRBV19 with TRBJ2-1, with TRBD1 matching 7 bases. V trimming: 2 bases; J trimming: 9 bases; junction bases outside the gene matches: 1. The CDR3 covers 12 residues. CDR1 is LNHDA and CDR2 is SQIVND in the germline V gene (reference sequence). CDR3 amino acids: CASSIRGLEQFF. The CDR3 DNA follows: TGTGCCAGTAGTATAAGGGGGCTTGAGCAGTTCTTC.

The J gene is TRBJ1-2, the V gene TRBV7-8, with D perhaps TRBD1 (5 bases). There are 13 residues in the CDR3. Trimming stripped 5 bases from V and 1 base from J, with 8 bases between. The V gene's germline CDR1 is SGHVS and CDR2 FQNEAQ. The CDR3 here is CASSPDSNYGYTF. CDR3 bases: TGTGCCAGCAGCCCAGACAGTAACTATGGCTACACCTTC.

The V gene is TRBV4-2, the J gene TRBJ2-2; D not certain. Trimming shortened V by 4 bases and J by 1 base, and 10 bases separated the two germline ends. This CDR3 is 15 amino acids long. Germline CDR1 reads LGHNA; CDR2 reads YNFKEQ. CDR3 DNA sequence: TGTGCCAGCAGCCCCCCCGACTGGAACACCGGGGAGCTGTTTTTT. It codes for CASSPPDWNTGELFF.

V and J are TRBV7-9 and TRBJ2-2, with a weak D call TRBD1 (7 bases). This CDR3 contains 15 residues. V was cut by 3 bases and J by 5 bases, with 13 bases left in between. From germline, CDR1 is SEHNR and CDR2 FQNEAQ (reference sequence). CDR3 in amino acids: CASSFLAGGTGELFF. The DNA of the CDR3 is TGTGCCAGCAGCTTCCTGGCAGGGGGGACCGGGGAGCTGTTTTTT.

The J gene is TRBJ2-3, the V gene TRBV2; D ambiguous. Germline values: CDR1 SNHLY, CDR2 FYNNEI. Trimming took 5 bases from V and 4 from J, leaving 10 bases between them. The CDR3 is made up of 13 amino acids. CDR3 sequence (DNA): TGTGCCAGCAGTACCCCCGACGCAGATACGCAGTATTTT. It is translated as CASSTPDADTQYF.

This clone was picked up one time. The rearrangement links TRBV7-2 to TRBJ2-6; D is undetermined. The germline V gene encodes CDR1 SGHTA and CDR2 FQGNSA. CDR3 length: 18 residues. Trimming shortened V by 5 bases and J by 0 bases, and 17 bases separated the two germline ends. This chain's CDR3 is CASSPGPSTNSGANVLTF. The DNA of the CDR3 is TGTGCCAGCAGCCCCGGACCATCAACCAACTCTGGGGCCAACGTCCTGACTTTC.

J is TRBJ1-5 and V is TRBV14; D might be TRBD1 (5 bases). The CDR3 is made up of 14 amino acids. CDR1 and CDR2 (germline): SGHDN, FVKESK. V dropped 2 bases and J dropped 0 bases, with 5 bases sitting between them. This CDR3 is CASSQQGSNQPQHF. The DNA of the CDR3 is TGTGCCAGCAGCCAACAGGGTAGCAATCAGCCCCAGCATTTT.